The 8 T cell receptor beta chains below were found in one sample sequenced in a study of multiple sclerosis patients with progressive multifocal leukoencephalopathy. Repertoires were generated with immunoSEQ multiplex PCR, while TCRdb's copy carries only in-frame clones and drops some. The table includes 25,000 to 35,000 clones, just under 90% detected once. Time point given: five to six months of natalizumab therapy. This material consisted of PBMCs, taken from a patient treated with natalizumab. These receptors were obtained from a human donor with multiple sclerosis.

This clone was counted once. The chain joins TRBV11-2 to TRBJ2-7; no reliable D call. CDR3 length: 14 amino acids. V lost 4 bases to trimming and J lost 0 bases, with 10 bases between them. Germline V CDR1 and CDR2: SGHAT, FQNNGV. CDR3 nucleotides: TGTGCCAGCAGCTCCCGACGAAGCTCCTACGAGCAGTACTTC. Translated: CASSSRRSSYEQYF.

V usage is TRBV6-1 and J usage is TRBJ2-3; the match to TRBD2 covers 8 bases. Germline assignment: CDR1 MNHNS and CDR2 SASEGT. V gave up 6 bases and J gave up 2 bases; unmatched junction bases: 4. CDR3 size: 14 residues. The CDR3 reads CASRLAEHTDTQYF. CDR3 DNA: TGTGCCAGCAGACTAGCGGAACACACAGATACGCAGTATTTT.

The genes are TRBV6-5 and TRBJ2-7; 9 nucleotides match TRBD1. The CDR3 runs to 14 residues. J lost 3 bases, V lost 8 bases, and 8 bases had no gene match. Germline assignment: CDR1 MNHEY and CDR2 SVGAGI. DNA of the CDR3: TGTGCCAGCGCGATTACAGGGGGCTTCTACGAGCAGTACTTC. Protein: CASAITGGFYEQYF.

This sequence joins TRBV7-2 and TRBJ1-5; perhaps TRBD1 as D (6 bases). The CDR3 consists of 15 residues. Trimming took 3 bases from V and 6 from J, leaving 15 bases between them. Germline V gene lookup returns CDR1 SGHTA and CDR2 FQGNSA. DNA of the CDR3: TGTGCCAGCAGCTTTTTTGGGGGGCTGGGTCAGCCCCAGCATTTT. This translates into CASSFFGGLGQPQHF.

The genes are TRBV5-4 and TRBJ1-1; no reliable D call. The germline V gene encodes CDR1 SGHNT and CDR2 YYREEE (reference sequence). This CDR3 contains 13 residues. V dropped 4 bases and J dropped 1 base, with 8 bases sitting between them. The CDR3 DNA is TGTGCCAGCAGCCACCCAGAGAACACTGAAGCTTTCTTT. It codes for CASSHPENTEAFF.

V gene TRBV27 combines with J gene TRBJ2-7; TRBD1 matches 10 bases. J gave up 3 bases and V 4 bases, and 9 bases lay outside the gene matches. The CDR3 length is 16 residues. Germline V lookup: CDR1 MNHEY, CDR2 SMNVEV (reference sequence). The CDR3 sequence: CASSYRTGGRVYEQYF. The CDR3 DNA sequence: TGTGCCAGCAGTTACAGGACAGGGGGAAGGGTCTACGAGCAGTACTTC.

The rearrangement joins TRBV6-1 to TRBJ2-5; perhaps TRBD1 as D (8 bases). The end of the DNA fits TRBJ2-7 better, so the J call may be wrong. The CDR3 length is 13 residues. Germline V lookup: CDR1 MNHNS, CDR2 SASEGT. The CDR3 DNA sequence: TGTGCCAGCAGGACAGGGGAGGGCTACGAGCAGTACTTC. This translates into CASRTGEGYEQYF.

The gene calls are TRBV7-2 and TRBJ2-7; TRBD2 matches 15 bases. The V and J ends lost 1 base and 4 bases, in that order; junction bases with no gene match: 8. The germline CDR1 and CDR2 sequences are SGHTA and FQGNSA. The length of the CDR3 is 18 residues. CDR3 region: CASSLVGTSGRPFYEQYF. CDR3 nucleotide sequence: TGTGCCAGCAGCTTAGTTGGGACTAGCGGGAGGCCTTTTTACGAGCAGTACTTC.